This T cell receptor beta chain originates from a study of shared clonotypes between healthy human individuals. Concerning this clone: The same CDR3 can be traced to other DNA sequences in this sample.

The study separated CD4+ cells into CD45RA+ naive and CD45RA-negative memory subsets. Once extracted for a subset, genomic DNA was divided evenly among several immunoSEQ plates. Using immunoSEQ multiplex PCR, the repertoire was profiled, and TCRdb retains in-frame clones only, with some absent. The sample lists 1,500,000 or so clones; 98% were seen once. Trimming took 1 base from V and 1 from J, leaving 5 bases between them. The CDR3 length is 13 residues. Germline CDR1 is SGDLS and CDR2 is YYNGEE. Source material: naive CD4+ T cells sorted from blood. Described subset: CD45RA+ positively selected. This receptor was taken from a young man in good health. The V gene is TRBV9, the J gene TRBJ1-1; no definite D call. The CDR3 sequence: CASSVKGNTEAFF. As DNA, the CDR3 is TGTGCCAGCAGCGTAAAGGGGAACACTGAAGCTTTCTTT.